A selection of T cell receptor beta chains follows, all from one sample in a study of blood T cells in healthy people across ages. TCRdb fed the 5' RACE reads into MiXCR, producing one record per CDR3 protein. The data contain about 1.8 million distinct CDR3 sequences, around 50% of them singletons. Sequenced material: blood. Receptors were obtained from a woman between 40 and 55 years old in good health. Each CDR3 is given with its conserved first and last residue. The order of the fields is D gene, clone size, J gene, V gene, CDR3 DNA, CDR3 protein. A D gene is named only where the DNA matches it firmly. Clone size is stated in some rows and not others, as once, few, many or a class when expanded.

TRBD2 | NA | TRBJ2-5 | TRBV6-1 | TGTGCCAGCAGCCGGCCGGGGACCGGGAGGCAGTCAAGGACCCAGTACTTC | CASSRPGTGRQSRTQYF
NA | NA | TRBJ2-3 | TRBV7-2 | TGTGCCAGCAGCGCAAACCCCAGGGGTTCCCCGGCAGATACGCAGTATTTT | CASSANPRGSPADTQYF
TRBD1 | NA | TRBJ2-1 | TRBV12-3/TRBV12-4 | TGTGCCAGCAGTTTAAGACAGGGGGTTAGTGAGCAGTTCTTC | CASSLRQGVSEQFF
TRBD2 | NA | TRBJ2-7 | TRBV28 | TGTGCCAGCAATTTAATGCAGGGAGGGTCCTACGAGCAGTACTTC | CASNLMQGGSYEQYF
TRBD1 | NA | TRBJ2-2 | TRBV29-1 | TGCAGCGGAATGACAGGGGTGAACACCGGGGAGCTGTTTTTT | CSGMTGVNTGELFF
NA | NA | TRBJ1-4 | TRBV29-1 | TGCAGCGTTGCTTTGTTTGAAAAACTGTTTTTT | CSVALFEKLFF
TRBD1 | NA | TRBJ2-7 | TRBV6-2/TRBV6-3 | TGTGCCAGCAGGGGAGACAAAGGGGGCCGTCGTTCAATGGTCTACGAGCAGTACTTC | CASRGDKGGRRSMVYEQYF
TRBD1 | NA | TRBJ1-4 | TRBV4-1 | TGCGCCAGCAGCCAAGGGTTTATCAGGGGGGGAGAAAAACTGTTTTTT | CASSQGFIRGGEKLFF
NA | few | TRBJ2-3 | TRBV28 | TGTGCCAGCAAGACCAGGGGGGCAGATACGCAGTATTTT | CASKTRGADTQYF
TRBD2 | NA | TRBJ2-7 | TRBV20-1 | TGCAGTGCCTATAGCGGGGGGGCTGAGGAGCAGTACTTC | CSAYSGGAEEQYF
TRBD2 | few | TRBJ2-3 | TRBV20-1 | TGCAGTGCTAGACAAGCGGGGAGCACAGATACGCAGTATTTT | CSARQAGSTDTQYF
NA | NA | TRBJ1-2 | TRBV4-1 | TGCGCCAGCAGCCAAGGCCTTTATGGCGGTGGCTACACCTTC | CASSQGLYGGGYTF
TRBD2 | NA | TRBJ2-1 | TRBV9 | TGTGCCAGCAGCGTAGAGGGTAGCGGGGTCGAGCAGTTCTTC | CASSVEGSGVEQFF
NA | few | TRBJ1-2 | TRBV27 | TGTGCCAGCAGTTCCAGGGGTGGTGGCTACACCTTC | CASSSRGGGYTF
NA | few | TRBJ2-1 | TRBV4-3 | TGCGCCAGCAGCCAAGTCTCCGCGACCTACAATGAGCAGTTCTTC | CASSQVSATYNEQFF
NA | NA | TRBJ1-2 | TRBV20-1 | TGCAGTGCTAGGCCTGGGGGAGCAGTTCTTTATGGCTACACCTTC | CSARPGGAVLYGYTF
NA | NA | TRBJ1-1 | TRBV6-6 | TGTGCCAGCAGTTACCCCAAATCGGGGTTAGGCGGCACTGAAGCTTTCTTT | CASSYPKSGLGGTEAFF